Below are 17 T cell receptor beta chains sequenced from a single sample in a study of cytomegalovirus exposure and HLA in healthy donors. The PCR made use of 60 Vbeta and 13 Jbeta primers. The assay was immunoSEQ multiplex PCR, and TCRdb's table has in-frame clones only and misses some. This table holds about 200,000 clones, approximately 79% found once. The sample comprised PBMCs. Receptors were obtained from a man in his forties or fifties in good health and CMV-seronegative.

This chain joins TRBV19 and TRBJ2-1; tentatively, D is TRBD1 (6 bases). The germline CDR1 and CDR2 sequences are LNHDA and SQIVND (reference sequence). CDR3 length: 15 amino acids. V was shortened by 6 bases and J by 6 bases, with 18 bases between the two germline ends. In DNA, the CDR3 is TGTGCCAGTAGCCTATTATTGGGGGCTTCCAATGAGCAGTTCTTC. This encodes CASSLLLGASNEQFF.

The chain has TRBV11-2 and TRBJ2-2; no clear D gene. CDR1 and CDR2 from the germline V gene are SGHAT and FQNNGV. This CDR3 comprises 13 residues. Trimming pared 5 bases from V and 2 bases from J, leaving 6 bases between. In DNA, the CDR3 is TGTGCCAGCAGCGACTTTAACACCGGGGAGCTGTTTTTT. Its protein is CASSDFNTGELFF.

The gene calls are TRBV10-3 and TRBJ2-5; 7 bases map to TRBD2. V lost 4 bases, J lost 5 bases, and 1 base stayed unmatched. CDR1 and CDR2 from the germline V gene are ENHRY and SYGVKD. This CDR3 spans 12 amino acids. CDR3 amino acids: CAISGEGETQYF. CDR3 nucleotide sequence: TGTGCCATCAGTGGGGAGGGGGAGACCCAGTACTTC.

This rearrangement joins TRBV19 to TRBJ2-5; 8 bases line up with TRBD1. The germline gives CDR1 LNHDA, CDR2 SQIVND (reference sequence). The CDR3 is 14 amino acids. V gave up 3 bases and J gave up 5 bases; unmatched junction bases: 5. CDR3 protein: CASSMSGGRETQYF. In DNA, the CDR3 is TGTGCCAGTAGTATGTCAGGGGGCCGGGAGACCCAGTACTTC.

This chain joins TRBV29-1 and TRBJ2-1; 13 positions agree with TRBD2. The length of the CDR3 is 17 residues. Germline CDR1 SQVTM, CDR2 ANQGSEA. Trimming removed 3 bases from V and 0 bases from J; junction bases left unmatched: 5. The CDR3: CSVDGTSGTSSYNEQFF. The CDR3 coding sequence is TGCAGCGTTGATGGGACTAGCGGGACTAGCTCCTACAATGAGCAGTTCTTC.

V is TRBV28 and J is TRBJ2-7; a possible D gene is TRBD1 (6 bases). The germline CDR1 and CDR2 sequences are MDHEN and SYDVKM. CDR3 size: 14 residues. Trimming took off 10 bases at V and 5 bases at J, with 21 bases between the two ends. DNA for the CDR3: TGTGCCACGATCGGCAGGGGCCTAGCCAACGAGCAGTACTTC. Translation gives CATIGRGLANEQYF.

This clone was recorded only once. V usage is TRBV11-1 and J usage is TRBJ2-7; perhaps TRBD1 as D (6 bases). The V end was cut by 1 base, the J end by 1 base, with 8 bases between. The CDR3 contains 14 residues. The germline V gene encodes CDR1 SGHAT and CDR2 FQDESV (reference sequence). In nucleotides, the CDR3 is TGTGCCAGCAGCTTAGTTCAGGGGTCCTACGAGCAGTACTTC. It yields the protein CASSLVQGSYEQYF.

The chain carries TRBV19 and TRBJ2-5; 7 nucleotides agree with TRBD2. The CDR3 length is 15 residues. Trimming took 7 bases from V and 2 from J; bases not matched to a gene: 10. The germline CDR1 and CDR2 sequences are LNHDA and SQIVND (reference sequence). DNA for the CDR3: TGTGCCAGTACTCCGACTAGCACCAAACAAGAGACCCAGTACTTC. The encoded protein is CASTPTSTKQETQYF.

V usage is TRBV5-1 and J usage is TRBJ2-5, with TRBD2 matching 8 bases. CDR3 length equals 14 residues. The germline gives CDR1 SGHRS, CDR2 YFSETQ. After removal of 4 bases from V and 7 bases from J, the junction contained 9 bases not matched to a gene. CDR3 nucleotides: TGCGCCAGCAGCGATGGAGCGGGGGACGCGACCCAGTACTTC. Translated, it gives CASSDGAGDATQYF.

This clone is a singleton in its sample. The chain carries TRBV4-1 and TRBJ2-5; D is unclear. V was trimmed by 2 bases and J by 5 bases, leaving 9 bases between them. This CDR3 has 13 amino acids. Germline V gene lookup returns CDR1 MGHRA and CDR2 YSYEKL. The CDR3 protein is CASSQSQWETQYF. The CDR3 region has the DNA TGCGCCAGCAGCCAATCCCAGTGGGAGACCCAGTACTTC.

V usage is TRBV7-9 and J usage is TRBJ2-5; TRBD2 agrees at 9 bases. CDR3 length: 15 amino acids. Germline trimming cut 5 bases from V and 5 bases from J; bases unmatched to any gene: 9. Germline-derived CDR1 and CDR2 are SEHNR and FQNEAQ (reference sequence). The CDR3: CASSELGGRAETQYF. Here the CDR3 DNA reads TGTGCCAGCAGCGAACTAGGCGGGAGGGCGGAGACCCAGTACTTC. Looking up the rest from reference TRBV7-9 and TRBJ2-5 gives the full variable domain: DTGVSQNPRHKITKRGQNVTFRCDPISEHNRLYWYRQTLGQGPEFLTYFQNEAQLEKSRLLSDRFSAERPKGSFSTLEIQRTEQGDSAMYLCASSELGGRAETQYFGPGTRLLVL.

The rearrangement joins TRBV6-1 to TRBJ2-2, with 9 bases lining up with TRBD1. The CDR3 runs to 14 residues. V was pared by 8 bases and J by 4 bases, with 5 bases of the junction left unmatched. The V gene's germline CDR1 is MNHNS and CDR2 SASEGT. The CDR3: CASHRGRSTGELFF. The DNA of the CDR3 is TGTGCCAGCCACAGGGGGCGATCCACCGGGGAGCTGTTTTTT.

The rearrangement uses TRBV19 and TRBJ2-7; 8 bases are a match to TRBD1. The V gene's germline CDR1 is LNHDA and CDR2 SQIVND (reference sequence). The CDR3 covers 15 residues. V was pared by 5 bases and J by 6 bases, with 12 bases of the junction left unmatched. CDR3 sequence (DNA): TGTGCCAGTAGTCCTCAGGGGGCGCTTGTTTCCGAGCAGTACTTC. Its protein product is CASSPQGALVSEQYF.

The chain is built from TRBV6-5 and TRBJ2-1; D unresolved. Per germline, CDR1 MNHEY and CDR2 SVGAGI. The CDR3 is made up of 13 amino acids. The V end was cut by 6 bases, the J end by 0 bases, with 6 bases between. The CDR3 nucleotides are TGTGCCAGCAGCCCGAGCTCCTACAATGAGCAGTTCTTC. It codes for CASSPSSYNEQFF.

This rearrangement joins TRBV27 to TRBJ2-7; a weak D match, TRBD2 (6 bases). V was cut by 8 bases and J by 2 bases, with 13 bases left in between. The germline V gene encodes CDR1 MNHEY and CDR2 SMNVEV (reference sequence). The CDR3 has 13 residues. The CDR3 nucleotides read TGTGCCAGCGGGAACGGGAGAGCCTACGAGCAGTACTTC. This translates into CASGNGRAYEQYF.

The rearrangement uses TRBV4-2 and TRBJ1-3; 8 bases fit TRBD1. Germline CDR1 is LGHNA and CDR2 is YNFKEQ. This CDR3 comprises 16 residues. V shed 1 base, J shed 2 bases, and the junction held 4 bases outside the gene matches. The CDR3 loop reads CASSQVRTGPGNTIYF. The CDR3 DNA reads as TGTGCCAGCAGCCAAGTCCGGACAGGGCCTGGAAACACCATATATTTT.

The chain has TRBV2 and TRBJ2-1, with D possibly matching TRBD2 (6 bases). Between the trimmed V and J ends, which lost 2 bases and 4 bases, there was a span of 15 bases. The V gene's germline CDR1 is SNHLY and CDR2 FYNNEI. This CDR3 region has 16 residues. Written as DNA, the CDR3 is TGTGCCAGCAGTGAATCTGGCGGGAAGGGATACAATGAGCAGTTCTTC. Translated: CASSESGGKGYNEQFF.